Listed below are T cell receptor beta chains from one sample, sequenced in a study of blood T cell repertoires in COVID-19. The table came from immunoSEQ multiplex PCR; TCRdb's copy has only in-frame clones and leaves some out. The sample lists 110,000 to 150,000 clones, roughly 79% occurring once. The material sequenced was peripheral blood. The receptors here all came from a human donor in a cohort sampled during active COVID-19. Each CDR3 is given with its conserved first and last residue. D genes are given only for firm matches. Part of the rows lack a size; the others show once, few, many or a class for expanded clones.

V gene: TRBV19
CDR3 length: 14
clone size: NA
J gene: TRBJ2-6
D gene: NA
CDR3 protein: CASHDSSGANVLTF
CDR3 DNA: TGTGCCAGTCATGACAGCTCTGGGGCCAACGTCCTGACTTTC

V gene: TRBV4-3
CDR3 length: 16
clone size: NA
J gene: TRBJ2-1
D gene: NA
CDR3 protein: CASSQDWSGSYNEQFF
CDR3 DNA: TGCGCCAGCAGCCAAGATTGGTCAGGCTCCTACAATGAGCAGTTCTTC

V gene: TRBV7-9
CDR3 length: 14
clone size: NA
J gene: TRBJ2-3
D gene: NA
CDR3 protein: CASSYRAPTDTQYF
CDR3 DNA: TGTGCCAGCAGCTACAGGGCCCCCACAGATACGCAGTATTTT

V gene: TRBV6-5
CDR3 length: 13
clone size: NA
J gene: TRBJ2-3
D gene: NA
CDR3 protein: CASSYYPSGTQYF
CDR3 DNA: TGTGCCAGCAGTTACTACCCTAGTGGGACGCAGTATTTT

V gene: TRBV12-3/TRBV12-4
CDR3 length: 13
clone size: NA
J gene: TRBJ1-1
D gene: NA
CDR3 protein: CASSLAPGVEAFF
CDR3 DNA: TGTGCCAGCAGTTTAGCGCCGGGGGTGGAAGCTTTCTTT

V gene: TRBV5-1
CDR3 length: 13
clone size: NA
J gene: TRBJ1-1
D gene: NA
CDR3 protein: CASSSSWDTEAFF
CDR3 DNA: TGCGCCAGCAGCTCTAGTTGGGACACTGAAGCTTTCTTT

V gene: TRBV28
CDR3 length: 16
clone size: NA
J gene: TRBJ1-3
D gene: NA
CDR3 protein: CASSFGGDPSGNTIYF
CDR3 DNA: TGTGCCAGCAGTTTTGGGGGCGACCCCTCTGGAAACACCATATATTTT

V gene: TRBV5-1
CDR3 length: 14
clone size: NA
J gene: TRBJ2-1
D gene: NA
CDR3 protein: CASRLADSYNEQFF
CDR3 DNA: TGCGCCAGCAGATTAGCGGACTCCTACAATGAGCAGTTCTTC

V gene: TRBV19
CDR3 length: 14
clone size: NA
J gene: TRBJ1-2
D gene: TRBD1
CDR3 protein: CASRPMDRDYGYTF
CDR3 DNA: TGTGCCAGTAGACCCATGGACAGGGACTATGGCTACACCTTC

V gene: TRBV20-1
CDR3 length: 15
clone size: NA
J gene: TRBJ2-3
D gene: TRBD1
CDR3 protein: CSASWLGQGSGTQYF
CDR3 DNA: TGCAGTGCTAGTTGGCTGGGACAGGGGTCGGGTACGCAGTATTTT

V gene: TRBV4-2
CDR3 length: 13
clone size: few
J gene: TRBJ1-5
D gene: NA
CDR3 protein: CASSQGIDQPQHF
CDR3 DNA: TGTGCCAGCAGCCAAGGTATTGATCAGCCCCAGCATTTT

V gene: TRBV7-3
CDR3 length: 16
clone size: NA
J gene: TRBJ2-7
D gene: TRBD2
CDR3 protein: CASSAATSGGFYEQYF
CDR3 DNA: TGTGCCAGCAGCGCCGCTACTAGCGGGGGATTCTACGAGCAGTACTTC

V gene: TRBV28
CDR3 length: 17
clone size: NA
J gene: TRBJ2-3
D gene: TRBD2
CDR3 protein: CASTIPAGAGSTDTQYF
CDR3 DNA: TGTGCCAGCACCATCCCTGCGGGAGCGGGGAGCACAGATACGCAGTATTTT

V gene: TRBV3-1/TRBV3-2
CDR3 length: 13
clone size: NA
J gene: TRBJ2-7
D gene: TRBD1
CDR3 protein: CASGQGTLYEQYF
CDR3 DNA: TGTGCCAGTGGACAGGGGACACTCTACGAGCAGTACTTC

V gene: TRBV7-2
CDR3 length: 15
clone size: NA
J gene: TRBJ2-3
D gene: TRBD1
CDR3 protein: CASSGTGGPTDTQYF
CDR3 DNA: TGTGCCAGCAGCGGCACAGGGGGCCCCACAGATACGCAGTATTTT

V gene: TRBV5-1
CDR3 length: 17
clone size: NA
J gene: TRBJ2-1
D gene: TRBD2
CDR3 protein: CASSLWGLADNYNEQFF
CDR3 DNA: TGCGCCAGCAGCTTGTGGGGACTAGCCGATAACTACAATGAGCAGTTCTTC

V gene: TRBV7-6
CDR3 length: 13
clone size: NA
J gene: TRBJ1-1
D gene: NA
CDR3 protein: CASSLSYGAEAFF
CDR3 DNA: TGTGCCAGCAGCTTATCATACGGGGCTGAAGCTTTCTTT

V gene: TRBV4-1
CDR3 length: 14
clone size: NA
J gene: TRBJ2-7
D gene: NA
CDR3 protein: CASSQASVSYEQYF
CDR3 DNA: TGCGCCAGCAGCCAAGCTAGCGTCTCCTACGAGCAGTACTTC

V gene: TRBV3-1/TRBV3-2
CDR3 length: 14
clone size: NA
J gene: TRBJ1-1
D gene: NA
CDR3 protein: CASSQNDRNTEAFF
CDR3 DNA: TGTGCCAGCAGCCAGAACGACAGGAACACTGAAGCTTTCTTT

V gene: TRBV12-5
CDR3 length: 18
clone size: NA
J gene: TRBJ2-5
D gene: TRBD2
CDR3 protein: CASGFQSIAGGPLETQYF
CDR3 DNA: TGTGCTAGTGGTTTTCAATCAATAGCGGGAGGGCCCTTGGAGACCCAGTACTTC

V gene: TRBV29-1
CDR3 length: 15
clone size: NA
J gene: TRBJ2-3
D gene: TRBD2
CDR3 protein: CSVVSRTRSRDTQYF
CDR3 DNA: TGCAGCGTTGTTTCCCGGACTAGGTCGAGGGATACGCAGTATTTT

V gene: TRBV7-7
CDR3 length: 12
clone size: NA
J gene: TRBJ2-7
D gene: NA
CDR3 protein: CASGYSPYEQYF
CDR3 DNA: TGTGCCAGCGGATACAGTCCCTACGAGCAGTACTTC

V gene: TRBV20-1
CDR3 length: 15
clone size: NA
J gene: TRBJ2-2
D gene: NA
CDR3 protein: CSASVPTRVTGELFF
CDR3 DNA: TGCAGTGCTAGTGTACCCACGAGGGTCACCGGGGAGCTGTTTTTT

V gene: TRBV10-3
CDR3 length: 12
clone size: NA
J gene: TRBJ2-1
D gene: TRBD2
CDR3 protein: CAIGPSGAEQFF
CDR3 DNA: TGTGCCATAGGGCCTAGCGGGGCCGAGCAGTTCTTC

V gene: TRBV15
CDR3 length: 17
clone size: NA
J gene: TRBJ2-5
D gene: TRBD1
CDR3 protein: CATSRDSRGTGKSAQYF
CDR3 DNA: TGTGCCACCAGCAGAGATTCGCGTGGGACAGGGAAGTCGGCCCAGTACTTC

V gene: TRBV2
CDR3 length: 14
clone size: few
J gene: TRBJ1-1
D gene: TRBD1
CDR3 protein: CASTGQVMNTEAFF
CDR3 DNA: TGTGCCAGCACCGGACAGGTCATGAACACTGAAGCTTTCTTT

V gene: TRBV9
CDR3 length: 14
clone size: NA
J gene: TRBJ1-2
D gene: TRBD1
CDR3 protein: CASSVGSQGQGYTF
CDR3 DNA: TGTGCCAGCAGCGTAGGCAGTCAGGGACAGGGCTACACCTTC

V gene: TRBV27
CDR3 length: 13
clone size: NA
J gene: TRBJ1-1
D gene: NA
CDR3 protein: CASRHRVNTEAFF
CDR3 DNA: TGTGCCAGCAGGCACAGGGTGAACACTGAAGCTTTCTTT

V gene: TRBV9
CDR3 length: 16
clone size: NA
J gene: TRBJ2-7
D gene: NA
CDR3 protein: CASSVTDGEGSYEQYF
CDR3 DNA: TGTGCCAGCAGCGTAACGGACGGGGAAGGGTCCTACGAGCAGTACTTC

V gene: TRBV4-1
CDR3 length: 16
clone size: NA
J gene: TRBJ1-1
D gene: TRBD1
CDR3 protein: CASSHDGGTGVTEAFF
CDR3 DNA: TGCGCCAGCAGCCACGATGGAGGGACAGGGGTCACTGAAGCTTTCTTT

V gene: TRBV18
CDR3 length: 13
clone size: NA
J gene: TRBJ2-5
D gene: NA
CDR3 protein: CASSQDIRETQYF
CDR3 DNA: TGTGCCAGCTCACAGGACATACGAGAGACCCAGTACTTC

V gene: TRBV7-7
CDR3 length: 18
clone size: NA
J gene: TRBJ1-5
D gene: NA
CDR3 protein: CASSFLATTTHSNQPQHF
CDR3 DNA: TGTGCCAGCAGCTTTTTAGCCACCACAACTCATAGCAATCAGCCCCAGCATTTT

V gene: TRBV6-2/TRBV6-3
CDR3 length: 16
clone size: NA
J gene: TRBJ2-3
D gene: NA
CDR3 protein: CASSFDGGYSTDTQYF
CDR3 DNA: TGTGCCAGCAGTTTTGATGGAGGGTATAGCACAGATACGCAGTATTTT

V gene: TRBV29-1
CDR3 length: 14
clone size: NA
J gene: TRBJ2-4
D gene: TRBD1
CDR3 protein: CSVGATGGQNIQYF
CDR3 DNA: TGCAGCGTTGGGGCCACAGGGGGCCAAAACATTCAGTACTTC

V gene: TRBV28
CDR3 length: 16
clone size: few
J gene: TRBJ1-3
D gene: NA
CDR3 protein: CASSSGGSLAGNTIYF
CDR3 DNA: TGTGCCAGCTCTTCCGGGGGAAGCCTCGCTGGAAACACCATATATTTT

V gene: TRBV29-1
CDR3 length: 16
clone size: NA
J gene: TRBJ2-1
D gene: TRBD2
CDR3 protein: CSVEDFGTSSYNEQFF
CDR3 DNA: TGCAGCGTTGAAGACTTTGGGACTAGCTCCTACAATGAGCAGTTCTTC

V gene: TRBV5-6
CDR3 length: 15
clone size: NA
J gene: TRBJ2-4
D gene: TRBD2
CDR3 protein: CASRGRELAKNIQYF
CDR3 DNA: TGTGCCAGCAGGGGGCGGGAGCTAGCCAAAAACATTCAGTACTTC

V gene: TRBV29-1
CDR3 length: 14
clone size: NA
J gene: TRBJ2-3
D gene: NA
CDR3 protein: CSVGRTGLTDTQYF
CDR3 DNA: TGCAGCGTCGGGAGGACAGGGCTCACAGATACGCAGTATTTT

V gene: TRBV15
CDR3 length: 16
clone size: NA
J gene: TRBJ2-1
D gene: TRBD2
CDR3 protein: CATSSPTSGQNNEQFF
CDR3 DNA: TGTGCCACCAGCAGTCCAACTAGCGGTCAAAACAATGAGCAGTTCTTC

V gene: TRBV7-9
CDR3 length: 15
clone size: NA
J gene: TRBJ1-5
D gene: TRBD1
CDR3 protein: CASSKAGQGNQPQHF
CDR3 DNA: TGTGCCAGCAGCAAAGCGGGACAGGGGAATCAGCCCCAGCATTTT

V gene: TRBV9
CDR3 length: 14
clone size: NA
J gene: TRBJ2-5
D gene: TRBD1
CDR3 protein: CASSTGDTQETQYF
CDR3 DNA: TGTGCCAGCAGCACAGGGGATACACAAGAGACCCAGTACTTC

V gene: TRBV5-8
CDR3 length: 12
clone size: NA
J gene: TRBJ2-3
D gene: TRBD1
CDR3 protein: CASSLSDRVFDF
CDR3 DNA: TGTGCCAGCAGCTTGTCGGACAGGGTTTTTGATTTT

V gene: TRBV28
CDR3 length: 13
clone size: NA
J gene: TRBJ2-7
D gene: NA
CDR3 protein: CASSLIQALEQYF
CDR3 DNA: TGTGCCAGCAGTTTAATCCAGGCGTTAGAGCAGTACTTC

V gene: TRBV24-1
CDR3 length: 14
clone size: NA
J gene: TRBJ2-2
D gene: TRBD2
CDR3 protein: CATSPSGKTGELFF
CDR3 DNA: TGTGCCACCAGTCCGAGCGGGAAGACCGGGGAGCTGTTTTTT

V gene: TRBV7-2
CDR3 length: 14
clone size: NA
J gene: TRBJ1-4
D gene: NA
CDR3 protein: CASSPDRVNEKLFF
CDR3 DNA: TGTGCCAGCAGCCCCGACAGAGTTAATGAAAAACTGTTTTTT

V gene: TRBV4-3
CDR3 length: 13
clone size: NA
J gene: TRBJ1-3
D gene: NA
CDR3 protein: CASSLEPGNTIYF
CDR3 DNA: TGCGCCAGCAGTCTGGAGCCTGGGAACACCATATATTTT

V gene: TRBV14
CDR3 length: 13
clone size: once
J gene: TRBJ1-6
D gene: NA
CDR3 protein: CASSQAGNSPLHF
CDR3 DNA: TGTGCCAGCAGCCAAGCGGGTAATTCACCCCTCCACTTT

V gene: TRBV7-9
CDR3 length: 14
clone size: NA
J gene: TRBJ1-1
D gene: NA
CDR3 protein: CASGQQGFGTEAFF
CDR3 DNA: TGTGCCAGCGGCCAACAGGGTTTTGGCACTGAAGCTTTCTTT

V gene: TRBV7-9
CDR3 length: 19
clone size: NA
J gene: TRBJ2-6
D gene: TRBD2
CDR3 protein: CASSPLAGFTLGGANVLTF
CDR3 DNA: TGTGCCAGCAGCCCGTTAGCGGGATTCACCCTAGGAGGGGCCAACGTCCTGACTTTC

V gene: TRBV11-2
CDR3 length: 13
clone size: NA
J gene: TRBJ2-7
D gene: TRBD1
CDR3 protein: CASSPGQLSEQYF
CDR3 DNA: TGTGCCAGCAGTCCGGGACAGCTTTCCGAGCAGTACTTC

V gene: TRBV7-9
CDR3 length: 14
clone size: NA
J gene: TRBJ1-2
D gene: TRBD1
CDR3 protein: CASRRRQGERSYTF
CDR3 DNA: TGTGCCAGCAGACGGAGACAGGGGGAAAGGAGCTACACCTTC